This TCR beta chain appears in the sequencing data of a study of brain T cells in children with intractable seizures. The length of the CDR3 is 15 residues. Unmatched junction bases numbered 6, after V lost 5 bases and J lost 1 base. CDR1 is SGHTA, CDR2 FQGNSA, per germline. This clone was counted a few times. TCRdb keeps only in-frame clones here, not all; method: immunoSEQ multiplex PCR. The profile covers 110,000 or so clones, with around 94% appearing a single time and around 4% taken by the ten largest. The genes are TRBV7-2 and TRBJ2-3; 7 bases agree with TRBD1. The receptor's source is a boy younger than two with hemimegalencephaly and intractable seizures. The source was peripheral blood, collected at surgery. The CDR3 loop is CASSPDRDRTDTQYF. CDR3 bases: TGTGCCAGCAGCCCCGACAGGGACCGCACAGATACGCAGTATTTT.